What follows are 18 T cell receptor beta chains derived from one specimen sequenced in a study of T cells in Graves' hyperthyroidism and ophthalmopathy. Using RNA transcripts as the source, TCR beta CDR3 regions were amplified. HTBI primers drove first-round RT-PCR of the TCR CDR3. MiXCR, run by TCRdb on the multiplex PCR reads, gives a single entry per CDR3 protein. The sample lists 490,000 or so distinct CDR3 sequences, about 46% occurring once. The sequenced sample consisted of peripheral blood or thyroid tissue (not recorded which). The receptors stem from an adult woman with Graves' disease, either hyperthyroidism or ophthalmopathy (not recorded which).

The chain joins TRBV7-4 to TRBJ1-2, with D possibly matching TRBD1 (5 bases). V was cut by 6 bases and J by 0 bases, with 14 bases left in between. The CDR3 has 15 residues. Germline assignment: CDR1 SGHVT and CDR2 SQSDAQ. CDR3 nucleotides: TGTGCCAGCAGATGGGGGGACCCTGCTAACTATGGCTACACCTTC. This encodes CASRWGDPANYGYTF.

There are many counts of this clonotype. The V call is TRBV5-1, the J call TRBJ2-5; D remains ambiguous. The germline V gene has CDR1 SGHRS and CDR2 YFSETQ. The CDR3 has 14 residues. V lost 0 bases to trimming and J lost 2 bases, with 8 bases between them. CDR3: CASSLVPNQETQYF. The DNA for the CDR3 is TGCGCCAGCAGCTTGGTTCCCAATCAAGAGACCCAGTACTTC.

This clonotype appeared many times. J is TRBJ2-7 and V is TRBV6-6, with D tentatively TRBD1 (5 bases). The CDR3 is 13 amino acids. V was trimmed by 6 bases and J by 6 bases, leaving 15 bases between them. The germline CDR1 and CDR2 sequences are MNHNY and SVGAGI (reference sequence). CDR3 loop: CASRTDRVSEQYF. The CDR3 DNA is TGTGCCAGCAGGACAGACCGAGTCTCCGAGCAGTACTTC.

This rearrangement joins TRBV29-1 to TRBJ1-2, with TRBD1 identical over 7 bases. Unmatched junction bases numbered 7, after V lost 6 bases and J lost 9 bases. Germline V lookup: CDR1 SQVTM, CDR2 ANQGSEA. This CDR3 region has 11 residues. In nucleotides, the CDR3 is TGCAGCGTAGCTTCGACAGGGAGCTACACCTTC. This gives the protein CSVASTGSYTF.

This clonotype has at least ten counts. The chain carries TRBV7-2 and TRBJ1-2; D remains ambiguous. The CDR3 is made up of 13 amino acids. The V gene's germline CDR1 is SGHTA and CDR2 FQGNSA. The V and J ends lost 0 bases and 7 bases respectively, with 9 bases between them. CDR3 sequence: CASSLALQVGYTF. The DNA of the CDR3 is TGTGCCAGCAGCTTAGCTCTTCAGGTTGGCTACACCTTC.

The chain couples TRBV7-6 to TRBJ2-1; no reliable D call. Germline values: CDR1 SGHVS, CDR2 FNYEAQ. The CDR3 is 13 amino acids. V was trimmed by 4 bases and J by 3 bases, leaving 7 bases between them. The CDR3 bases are TGTGCCAGCAGCTCTCGGAACTACAATGAGCAGTTCTTC. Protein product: CASSSRNYNEQFF.

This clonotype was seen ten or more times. The CDR3 sequence is CASNRIGYEQYF. The CDR3 DNA follows: TGTGCCAGCAACAGGATCGGCTACGAGCAGTACTTC. The V and J genes are TRBV2 and TRBJ2-7; D perhaps matches TRBD1 (5 bases). CDR1 and CDR2 (germline): SNHLY, FYNNEI. V was shortened by 7 bases and J by 3 bases, with 10 bases between the two germline ends. This CDR3 is 12 amino acids long.

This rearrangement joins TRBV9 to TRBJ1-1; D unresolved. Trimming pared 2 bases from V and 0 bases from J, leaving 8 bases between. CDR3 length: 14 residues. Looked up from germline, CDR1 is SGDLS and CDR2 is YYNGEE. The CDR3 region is CASSVWTVNTEAFF. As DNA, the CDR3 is TGTGCCAGCAGCGTCTGGACCGTGAACACTGAAGCTTTCTTT.

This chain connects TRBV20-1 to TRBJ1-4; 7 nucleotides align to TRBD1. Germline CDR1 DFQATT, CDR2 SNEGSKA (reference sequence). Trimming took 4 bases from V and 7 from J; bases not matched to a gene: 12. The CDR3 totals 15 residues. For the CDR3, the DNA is TGCAGTGCTATGAATCTTAAGGGGGCACCTGAAAAACTGTTTTTT. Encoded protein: CSAMNLKGAPEKLFF.

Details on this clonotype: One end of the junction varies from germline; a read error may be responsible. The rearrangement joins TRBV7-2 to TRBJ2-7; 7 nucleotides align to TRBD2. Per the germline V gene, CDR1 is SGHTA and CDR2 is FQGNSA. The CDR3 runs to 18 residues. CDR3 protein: CASSQAGGKSRGGLEQYF. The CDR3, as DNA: TGCGCCAGCAGCCAAGCCGGCGGGAAGTCGCGGGGAGGGCTCGAGCAGTACTTC. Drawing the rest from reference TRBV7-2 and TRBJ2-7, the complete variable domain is GAGVSQSPSNKVTEKGKDVELRCDPISGHTALYWYRQSLGQGLEFLIYFQGNSAPDKSGLPSDRFSAERTGGSVSTLTIQRTQQEDSAVYLCASSQAGGKSRGGLEQYFGPGTRLTVT.

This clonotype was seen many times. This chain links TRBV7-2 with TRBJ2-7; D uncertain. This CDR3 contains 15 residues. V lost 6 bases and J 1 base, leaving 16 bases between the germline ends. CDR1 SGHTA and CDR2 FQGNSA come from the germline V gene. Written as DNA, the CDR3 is TGTGCCAGCAGTGTACAGTGGGGAAATTCCTACGAGCAGTACTTC. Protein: CASSVQWGNSYEQYF. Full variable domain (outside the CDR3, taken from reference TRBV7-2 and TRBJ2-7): GAGVSQSPSNKVTEKGKDVELRCDPISGHTALYWYRQSLGQGLEFLIYFQGNSAPDKSGLPSDRFSAERTGGSVSTLTIQRTQQEDSAVYLCASSVQWGNSYEQYFGPGTRLTVT.

The CDR3 coding sequence is TGCGCCAGCAGCTTGGCCGAGACTATTCAAGAGACCCAGTACTTC. It is translated as CASSLAETIQETQYF. V gene TRBV5-1 combines with J gene TRBJ2-5, with D perhaps TRBD2 (5 bases). V was shortened by 0 bases and J by 2 bases, with 11 bases between the two germline ends. Per germline, CDR1 SGHRS and CDR2 YFSETQ. The CDR3 has 15 residues. The whole variable domain, remainder taken from reference TRBV5-1 and TRBJ2-5, is KAGVTQTPRYLIKTRGQQVTLSCSPISGHRSVSWYQQTPGQGLQFLFEYFSETQRNKGNFPGRFSGRQFSNSRSEMNVSTLELGDSALYLCASSLAETIQETQYFGPGTRLLVL.

The CDR3 nucleotides are TGTGCCAGCAGTCAGATCGCGGATGAAGCTTTCTTT. The encoded protein is CASSQIADEAFF. This chain uses TRBV7-2 with TRBJ1-1; no clear D gene. The CDR3 contains 12 residues. Trimming pared 6 bases from V and 7 bases from J, leaving 12 bases between. Germline lookup yields CDR1 SGHTA and CDR2 FQGNSA. The full variable domain, its missing parts supplied by reference TRBV7-2 and TRBJ1-1, is GAGVSQSPSNKVTEKGKDVELRCDPISGHTALYWYRQSLGQGLEFLIYFQGNSAPDKSGLPSDRFSAERTGGSVSTLTIQRTQQEDSAVYLCASSQIADEAFFGQGTRLTVV.

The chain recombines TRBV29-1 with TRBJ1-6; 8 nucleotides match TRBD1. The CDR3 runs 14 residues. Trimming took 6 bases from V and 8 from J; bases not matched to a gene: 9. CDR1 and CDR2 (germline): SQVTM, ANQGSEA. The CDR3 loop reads CSVTGQGGDSPLHF. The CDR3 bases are TGCAGCGTCACCGGACAGGGAGGGGATTCACCCCTCCACTTT.

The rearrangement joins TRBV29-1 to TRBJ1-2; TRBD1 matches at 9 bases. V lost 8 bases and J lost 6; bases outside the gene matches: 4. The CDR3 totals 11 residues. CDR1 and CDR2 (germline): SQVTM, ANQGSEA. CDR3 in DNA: TGCAGCTCCCGACAGGGGGATGGCTACACCTTC. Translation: CSSRQGDGYTF.

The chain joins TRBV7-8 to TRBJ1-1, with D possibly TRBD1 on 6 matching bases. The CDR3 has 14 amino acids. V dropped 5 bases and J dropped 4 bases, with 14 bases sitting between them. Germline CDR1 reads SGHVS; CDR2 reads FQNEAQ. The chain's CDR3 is CASSGTGLGTEAFF. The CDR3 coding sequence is TGTGCCAGCAGCGGAACAGGGTTGGGCACTGAAGCTTTCTTT.

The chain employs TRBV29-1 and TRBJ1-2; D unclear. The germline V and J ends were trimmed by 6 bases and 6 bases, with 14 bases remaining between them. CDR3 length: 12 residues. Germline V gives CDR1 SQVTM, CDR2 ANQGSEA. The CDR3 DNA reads TGCAGCGTCGTAAAGGCAGACCATGGCTACACCTTC. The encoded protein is CSVVKADHGYTF.

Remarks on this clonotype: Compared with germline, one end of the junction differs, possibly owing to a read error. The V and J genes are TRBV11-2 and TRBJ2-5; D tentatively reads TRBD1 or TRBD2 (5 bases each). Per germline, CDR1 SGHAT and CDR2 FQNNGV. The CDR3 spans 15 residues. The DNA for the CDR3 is TGTACCAGCTCCCTCCCGGGGCCACCTATGCAGACCCAGTACTTC. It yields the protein CTSSLPGPPMQTQYF.